The rows below give T cell receptor beta chains drawn from one sample of a study of blood T cell repertoires in COVID-19. Here immunoSEQ multiplex PCR was the method, and the copy in TCRdb shows in-frame clones only, minus some. The repertoire consists of 85,000 to 130,000 clones, with over 75% occurring once and the leading ten covering less than 7.5%. Sequencing used peripheral blood. The receptors shown here come from a woman between 55 and 75 years old with acute or convalescent COVID-19. Both conserved end residues are part of each CDR3. The D gene is left open where the match is weak. The size field is filled for only some rows; it gives once, few, many or a size class.

size	V	J	D	CDR3	DNA
-	TRBV3-1/TRBV3-2	TRBJ2-1	-	CASSQDSGGPPGTREQFF	TGTGCCAGCAGCCAAGATTCTGGAGGGCCGCCAGGTACACGTGAGCAGTTCTTC
-	TRBV28	TRBJ1-2	-	CASSLEQSNYGYTF	TGTGCCAGCAGTTTAGAACAGTCTAACTATGGCTACACCTTC
once	TRBV4-1	TRBJ2-7	-	CASSQTGPFLSYEQYF	TGCGCCAGCAGCCAAACAGGCCCCTTCCTCTCCTACGAGCAGTACTTC
few	TRBV7-3	TRBJ1-1	-	CASSHNRMSTEAFF	TGTGCCAGCAGCCACAACAGGATGAGCACTGAAGCTTTCTTT
-	TRBV6-5	TRBJ1-3	TRBD1	CASRGQIGNTIYF	TGTGCCAGCCGGGGACAGATTGGAAACACCATATATTTT
-	TRBV7-9	TRBJ2-5	TRBD2	CASSTSGIGETQYF	TGTGCCAGCAGCACCAGCGGGATAGGCGAGACCCAGTACTTC
-	TRBV7-9	TRBJ1-4	-	CASSLEAGAINEKLFF	TGTGCCAGCAGCTTAGAGGCAGGGGCGATTAATGAAAAACTGTTTTTT
-	TRBV12-1	TRBJ2-7	-	CASSSRQGGGIGGPRGEQYF	TGTGCCAGCAGCTCCCGACAGGGCGGCGGTATAGGGGGCCCCAGGGGCGAGCAGTACTTC
-	TRBV9	TRBJ1-2	TRBD1	CASSVEGDRRYGYTF	TGTGCCAGCAGCGTAGAGGGGGACAGGAGGTATGGCTACACCTTC
-	TRBV27	TRBJ2-2	TRBD2	CASSRDYRHNGELFF	TGTGCCAGCAGCAGGGACTACCGACACAACGGGGAGCTGTTTTTT
-	TRBV6-1	TRBJ1-2	-	CASSEGGAAGGDGYTF	TGTGCCAGCAGTGAAGGAGGGGCAGCGGGGGGTGATGGCTACACCTTC
medium-sized	TRBV5-1	TRBJ2-5	-	CASSLGRGAETQYF	TGCGCCAGCAGCTTGGGCAGGGGTGCGGAGACCCAGTACTTC
-	TRBV27	TRBJ2-5	-	CASSFPEETQYF	TGTGCCAGCAGTTTTCCGGAAGAGACCCAGTACTTC
-	TRBV7-8	TRBJ1-2	-	CASSSRAGPNYGYTF	TGTGCCAGCAGCTCCAGGGCAGGGCCTAACTATGGCTACACCTTC
-	TRBV11-2	TRBJ2-7	-	CASSLGQANYEQYF	TGTGCCAGCAGCTTAGGGCAGGCGAACTACGAGCAGTACTTC
-	TRBV6-1	TRBJ2-3	-	CASSEGWGGSTDTQYF	TGTGCCAGCAGTGAAGGTTGGGGCGGATCCACAGATACGCAGTATTTT
-	TRBV7-2	TRBJ1-2	TRBD1	CASSPTGQATHGYTF	TGTGCCAGCAGCCCTACGGGACAGGCCACTCATGGCTACACCTTC
once	TRBV12-3/TRBV12-4	TRBJ1-1	TRBD1	CASSSPGQPEAFF	TGTGCCAGCAGTTCCCCGGGACAGCCTGAAGCTTTCTTT
-	TRBV19	TRBJ2-3	-	CASSMGLNTDTQYF	TGTGCCAGTAGTATGGGACTGAACACAGATACGCAGTATTTT
-	TRBV2	TRBJ1-5	-	CASSRQDQPQHF	TGTGCCAGCAGTAGACAGGATCAGCCCCAGCATTTT
-	TRBV19	TRBJ2-1	TRBD2	CASSPLAGGGNNEQFF	TGTGCCAGTAGTCCCCTAGCGGGAGGAGGGAACAATGAGCAGTTCTTC
-	TRBV9	TRBJ1-5	TRBD1	CASSPRLARGYSNQPQHF	TGTGCCAGCAGCCCGAGATTGGCCAGGGGGTATAGCAATCAGCCCCAGCATTTT
-	TRBV27	TRBJ2-1	TRBD2	CASRRGGSYSYNEQFF	TGTGCCAGCCGGCGGGGCGGGAGTTACTCCTACAATGAGCAGTTCTTC
-	TRBV7-8	TRBJ1-2	-	CASSPNEGEEGGYTF	TGTGCCAGCAGCCCGAATGAGGGGGAAGAGGGCGGCTACACCTTC
-	TRBV6-1	TRBJ1-2	-	CASSEPGQSYGYTF	TGTGCCAGCAGTGAACCGGGACAAAGCTATGGCTACACCTTC